The sequence of this T cell receptor (beta chain) was determined in a study of blood T cells in healthy people across ages. Study findings and constraints: Observed TCR beta diversity showed a strong correlation with the percentage of naive T cells as measured by flow cytometry. Age advanced and TCR beta diversity per million T cells fell, roughly linearly.

Alongside a J-beta primer mix, a sample-barcoded 5' primer served in a second PCR lasting about 7 to 11 cycles. A template-switch adaptor containing 12 random nucleotides labeled each cDNA molecule. TCRdb ran MiXCR on the 5' RACE reads and lists one entry per CDR3 protein. The repertoire holds 1.5 million to 2 million distinct CDR3 sequences, roughly 52% seen once, with less than 2.5% in the top ten. In the case of this clonotype: Its cognate antigen is unknown.

Germline V gene data show CDR1 as SGHTA and CDR2 as FQGNSA. The CDR3 runs to 17 residues. V was cut by 6 bases and J by 4 bases, with 22 bases left in between. The V and J genes are TRBV7-2 and TRBJ2-1; D is possibly TRBD2 (6 bases). The TCR comes from a woman aged 40 to 50 in good health. Sequenced material: blood. This CDR3 reads CASSQIPGTLAYNEQFF. In DNA form, the CDR3 reads TGTGCCAGCAGTCAAATCCCCGGGACTTTAGCATACAATGAGCAGTTCTTC. Full variable domain (rest looked up from reference TRBV7-2 and TRBJ2-1): GAGVSQSPSNKVTEKGKDVELRCDPISGHTALYWYRQSLGQGLEFLIYFQGNSAPDKSGLPSDRFSAERTGGSVSTLTIQRTQQEDSAVYLCASSQIPGTLAYNEQFFGPGTRLTVL.